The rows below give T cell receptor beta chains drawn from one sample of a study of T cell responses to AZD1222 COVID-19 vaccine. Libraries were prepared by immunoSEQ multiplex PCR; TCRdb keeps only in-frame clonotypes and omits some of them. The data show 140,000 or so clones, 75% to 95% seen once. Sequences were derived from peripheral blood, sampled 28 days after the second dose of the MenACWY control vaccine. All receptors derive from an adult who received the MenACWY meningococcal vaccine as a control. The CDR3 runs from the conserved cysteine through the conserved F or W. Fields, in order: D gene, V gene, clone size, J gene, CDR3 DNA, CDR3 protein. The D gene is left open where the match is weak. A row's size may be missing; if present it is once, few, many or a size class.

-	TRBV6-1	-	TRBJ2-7	TGTGCCAGCAGTGATGGCAGGGGACCCAACGAGCAGTACTTC	CASSDGRGPNEQYF
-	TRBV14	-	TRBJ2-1	TGTGCCAGCAGCCAAGTGATATCGGCCTACAATGAGCAGTTCTTC	CASSQVISAYNEQFF
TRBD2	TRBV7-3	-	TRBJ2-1	TGTGCCAGCAGCTCTTTCCCCGGACTAGCGGGGGGCAGGGGCAATGAGCAGTTCTTC	CASSSFPGLAGGRGNEQFF
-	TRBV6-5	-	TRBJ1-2	TGTGCCAGCAGTTACTCTCCGGGGACCTCCTATGGCTACACCTTC	CASSYSPGTSYGYTF
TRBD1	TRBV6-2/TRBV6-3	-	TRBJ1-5	TGTGCCAGCAGTTATGACAGGGTACAGCCCCAGCATTTT	CASSYDRVQPQHF
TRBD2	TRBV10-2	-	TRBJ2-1	TGCGCCAGCACCCGGAGCGGGATAGAATCCTACAATGAACAGTTCTTC	CASTRSGIESYNEQFF
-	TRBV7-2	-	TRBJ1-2	TGTGCCAGCAGCCCCAGCCTGTCAGGGAGGGACTATGGCTACACCTTC	CASSPSLSGRDYGYTF
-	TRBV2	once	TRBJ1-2	TGTGCCAGCAGTGAGTTTGTGGCTGGCTACACCTTC	CASSEFVAGYTF
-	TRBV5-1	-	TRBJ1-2	TGCGCCAGCAGCCCGCTGGACAACGGCTACACCTTC	CASSPLDNGYTF
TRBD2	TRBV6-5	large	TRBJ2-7	TGTGCCAGCAGTTACGCCGGTAGCGGGGGGGCCTACGAGCAGTACTTC	CASSYAGSGGAYEQYF
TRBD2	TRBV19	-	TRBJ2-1	TGTGCCAGTAGTCTCGGACTAGATAGGTCCTACAATGAGCAGTTCTTC	CASSLGLDRSYNEQFF
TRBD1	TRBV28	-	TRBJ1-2	TGTGCCAGCAGTTTCCCGACAGGGCCTGGCTACACCTTC	CASSFPTGPGYTF
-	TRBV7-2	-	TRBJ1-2	TGTGCCAGCAGCTTAGGGAGGCAGGGGTATGGCTATGGCTACACCTTC	CASSLGRQGYGYGYTF
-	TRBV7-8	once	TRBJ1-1	TGTGCCAGCAGCTTAGCTGGCAGGGAAGCTTTCTTT	CASSLAGREAFF
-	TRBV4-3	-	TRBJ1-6	TGCGCCAGCAGCCAAGATGGGCAGGGCGGATCACCCCTCCACTTT	CASSQDGQGGSPLHF
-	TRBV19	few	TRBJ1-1	TGTGCCAGTAATCCCCCGGGTTTCTCTGAAGCTTTCTTT	CASNPPGFSEAFF
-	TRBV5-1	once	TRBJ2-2	TGCGCCAGCAGCTTAACGAACACCGGGGAGCTGTTTTTT	CASSLTNTGELFF
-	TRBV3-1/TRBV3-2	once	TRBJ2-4	TGTGCCAGCAGCCAAGACAGGACGGACAAAAACATTCAGTACTTC	CASSQDRTDKNIQYF
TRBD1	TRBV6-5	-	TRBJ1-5	TGTGCCAGCAGAAACGCCCGGACAGGGGTCGAGCCCCAGCATTTT	CASRNARTGVEPQHF
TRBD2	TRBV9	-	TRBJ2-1	TGTGCCAGCAGCCCGACTAGCGGGCTTTACAATGAGCAGTTCTTC	CASSPTSGLYNEQFF
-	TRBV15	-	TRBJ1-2	TGTGCCACCAGCAGAGCAGGGCCGACCACCTATGGCTACACCTTC	CATSRAGPTTYGYTF
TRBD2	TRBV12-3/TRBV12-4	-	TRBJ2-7	TGTGCCAGCTCTTCTGGGAGGGGTTACGAGCAGTACTTC	CASSSGRGYEQYF
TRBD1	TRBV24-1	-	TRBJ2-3	TGTGCCACCAGTGATACGACAGGGGGCGTAAGGGATACGCAGTATTTT	CATSDTTGGVRDTQYF
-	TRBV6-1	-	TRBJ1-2	TGTGCCAGCAACGAGGGGGGGGCCTATGGCTACACCTTC	CASNEGGAYGYTF
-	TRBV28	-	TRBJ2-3	TGTGCCAGCAGTTTTACCAGGGACACAGATACGCAGTATTTT	CASSFTRDTDTQYF
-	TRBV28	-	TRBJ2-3	TGTGCCAGCAGTTTGGGTTCGGGGAGAAATGGGGATACGCAGTATTTT	CASSLGSGRNGDTQYF
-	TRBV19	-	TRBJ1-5	TGTGCCAGTAGTTCCGGACTGAATCAGCCCCAGCATTTT	CASSSGLNQPQHF
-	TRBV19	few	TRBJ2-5	TGTGCCAGTAGTATTGGACCTAGGGAGACCCAGTACTTC	CASSIGPRETQYF
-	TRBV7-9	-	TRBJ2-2	TGTGCCAGCAGCCCCAGGGGGGAAGGCGGGGAGCTGTTTTTT	CASSPRGEGGELFF
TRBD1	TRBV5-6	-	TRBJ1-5	TGTGCCAGCAGCCCTAGGACAGGGCATCAGCCCCAGCATTTT	CASSPRTGHQPQHF
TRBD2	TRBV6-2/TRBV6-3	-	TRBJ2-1	TGTGCCAGCAGTTACGGGGGACTAGAGGTTGAGCAGTTCTTC	CASSYGGLEVEQFF
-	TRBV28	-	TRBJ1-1	TGTGCCAGCAGTTTGATGGGAATGAACACTGAAGCTTTCTTT	CASSLMGMNTEAFF
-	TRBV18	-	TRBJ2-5	TGTGCCAGCTCACCGTTGTTCCCCCAGAGAGAAGAGACCCAGTACTTC	CASSPLFPQREETQYF
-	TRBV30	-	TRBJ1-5	TGTGCCTGGAGTGTAGGTGCGGATCAGCCCCAGCATTTT	CAWSVGADQPQHF
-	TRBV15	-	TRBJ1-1	TGTGCCACCAGCAGAGCCGGGGGCACTGAAGCTTTCTTT	CATSRAGGTEAFF
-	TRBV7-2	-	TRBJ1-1	TGTGCCAGCAGCTTGCATGGGGGCACTGAAGTTTTCTTT	CASSLHGGTEVFF
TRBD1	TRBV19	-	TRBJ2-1	TGTGCCAGTAGTATCCCGGGACAGGGGACCGATGAGCAGTTCTTC	CASSIPGQGTDEQFF
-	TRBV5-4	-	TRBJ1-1	TGTGCCAGCAGCTTGGGGGGCCAAGGGCGAACCTTT	CASSLGGQGRTF
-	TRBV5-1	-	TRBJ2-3	TGCGCCAGCAGCCTAACTAGCACAAGCACAGATACGCAGTATTTT	CASSLTSTSTDTQYF
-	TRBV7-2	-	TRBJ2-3	TGTGCCAGCAGCTTAGAGCGGTCCACAGATACGCAGTATTTT	CASSLERSTDTQYF
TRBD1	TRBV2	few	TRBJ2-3	TGTGCCAGCAGTGAATCCGCAGGGAAGCTACAGGGGACGCAGTATTTT	CASSESAGKLQGTQYF
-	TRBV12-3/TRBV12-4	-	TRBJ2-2	TGTGCCACCGCGTCACCGAACACCGGGGAGCTGTTTTTT	CATASPNTGELFF
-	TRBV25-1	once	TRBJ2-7	TGTGCCAGCAGGAGGAGCTACGAGCAGTACTTC	CASRRSYEQYF
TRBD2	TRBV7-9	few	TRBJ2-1	TGTGCCAGCAGCTCAATAGGACTAGCGGGAGGACATGAGCAGTTCTTC	CASSSIGLAGGHEQFF
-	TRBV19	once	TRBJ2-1	TGTGCCAGTAGTAGGAGGCTCGTCTCGCACGAGCAGTTCTTC	CASSRRLVSHEQFF
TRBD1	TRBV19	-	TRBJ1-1	TGTGCCAGTAGTACGACCCGGGACAGGAGAGAAGCTTTCTTT	CASSTTRDRREAFF
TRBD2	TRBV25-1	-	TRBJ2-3	TGTGCCAGCAGCAGGACTAGCGGGACCCCGGATACGCAGTATTTT	CASSRTSGTPDTQYF
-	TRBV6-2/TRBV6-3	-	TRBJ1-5	TGTGCCAGCAGTTACGACCAGGGATATAGCAATCAGCCCCAGCATTTT	CASSYDQGYSNQPQHF
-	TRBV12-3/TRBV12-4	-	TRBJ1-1	TGTGCCAGCACTCTTCACGGGGGCACTGAAGCTTTCTTT	CASTLHGGTEAFF
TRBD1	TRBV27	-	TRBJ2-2	TGTGCCAGCAATCCCCACGACAGGGCAGGGACCGGGGAGCTGTTTTTT	CASNPHDRAGTGELFF
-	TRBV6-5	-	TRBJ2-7	TGTGCCAGCAAACGGCGGGGTGCCAGCTCCTACGAGCAGTACTTC	CASKRRGASSYEQYF
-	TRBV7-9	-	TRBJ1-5	TGTGCCAGCAGCTTAGACCGGAGGGATCAGCCCCAGCATTTT	CASSLDRRDQPQHF
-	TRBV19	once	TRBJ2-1	TGTGCCAGTAGTATCTCGGGATATAGCTACAATGAGCAGTTCTTC	CASSISGYSYNEQFF
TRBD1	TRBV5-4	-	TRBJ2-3	TGTGCCAGCAGCAGCGGACAGGTGCCGACAGATACGCAGTATTTT	CASSSGQVPTDTQYF